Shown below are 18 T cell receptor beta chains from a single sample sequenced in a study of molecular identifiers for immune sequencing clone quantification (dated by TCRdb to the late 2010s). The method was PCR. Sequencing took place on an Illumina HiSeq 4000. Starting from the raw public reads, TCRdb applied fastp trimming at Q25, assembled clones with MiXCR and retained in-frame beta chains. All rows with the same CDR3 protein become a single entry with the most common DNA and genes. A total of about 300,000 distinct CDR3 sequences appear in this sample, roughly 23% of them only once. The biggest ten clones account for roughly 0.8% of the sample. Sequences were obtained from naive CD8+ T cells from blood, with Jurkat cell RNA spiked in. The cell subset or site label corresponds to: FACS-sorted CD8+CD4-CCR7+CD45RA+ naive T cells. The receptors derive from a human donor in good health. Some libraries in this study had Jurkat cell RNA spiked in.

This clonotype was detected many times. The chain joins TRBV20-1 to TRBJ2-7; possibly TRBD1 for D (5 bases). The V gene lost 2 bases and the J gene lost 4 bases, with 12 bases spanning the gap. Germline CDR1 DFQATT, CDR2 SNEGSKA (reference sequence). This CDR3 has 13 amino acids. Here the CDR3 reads CSARSLGEYEQYF. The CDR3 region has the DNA TGCAGTGCTAGATCCCTAGGGGAATACGAGCAGTACTTC.

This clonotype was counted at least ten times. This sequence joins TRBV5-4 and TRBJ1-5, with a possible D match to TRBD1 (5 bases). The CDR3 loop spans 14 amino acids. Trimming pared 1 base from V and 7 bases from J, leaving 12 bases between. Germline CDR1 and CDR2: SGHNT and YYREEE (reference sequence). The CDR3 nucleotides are TGTGCCAGCAGCTTGATGGGGACCGGACAGCCCCAGCATTTT. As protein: CASSLMGTGQPQHF.

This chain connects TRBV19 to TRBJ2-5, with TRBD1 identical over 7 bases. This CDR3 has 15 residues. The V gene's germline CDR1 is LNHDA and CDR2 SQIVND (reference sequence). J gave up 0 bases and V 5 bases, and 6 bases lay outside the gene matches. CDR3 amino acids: CASSWGTADQETQYF. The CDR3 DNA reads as TGTGCCAGTAGTTGGGGGACAGCGGACCAAGAGACCCAGTACTTC.

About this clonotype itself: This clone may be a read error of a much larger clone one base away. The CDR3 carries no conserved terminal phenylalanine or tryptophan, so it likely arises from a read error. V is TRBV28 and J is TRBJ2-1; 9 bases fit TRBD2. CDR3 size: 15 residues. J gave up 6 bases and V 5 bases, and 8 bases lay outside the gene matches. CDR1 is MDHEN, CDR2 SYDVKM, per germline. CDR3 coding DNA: TGTGCCAGCAGTCCCCGAGTTAGCGGGGGCAATGAGCAGTTCCTC. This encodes CASSPRVSGGNEQFL.

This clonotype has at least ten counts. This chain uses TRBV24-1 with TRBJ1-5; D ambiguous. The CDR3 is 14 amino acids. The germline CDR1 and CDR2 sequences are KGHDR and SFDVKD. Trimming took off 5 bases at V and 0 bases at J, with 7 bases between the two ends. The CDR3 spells CATSGQNSNQPQHF. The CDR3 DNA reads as TGTGCCACCAGTGGTCAAAATAGCAATCAGCCCCAGCATTTT.

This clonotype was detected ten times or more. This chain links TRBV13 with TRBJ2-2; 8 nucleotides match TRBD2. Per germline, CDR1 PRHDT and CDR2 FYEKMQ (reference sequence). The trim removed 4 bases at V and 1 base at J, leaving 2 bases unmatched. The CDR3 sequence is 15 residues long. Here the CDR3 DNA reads TGTGCCAGCAGCTCGACTAGCGAGAACACCGGGGAGCTGTTTTTT. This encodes CASSSTSENTGELFF.

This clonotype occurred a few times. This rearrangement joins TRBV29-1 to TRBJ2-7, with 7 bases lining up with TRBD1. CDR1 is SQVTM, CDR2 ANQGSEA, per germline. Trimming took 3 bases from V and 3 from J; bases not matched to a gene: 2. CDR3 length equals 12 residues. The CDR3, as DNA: TGCAGCGTTGAGACAGGGAACTACGAGCAGTACTTC. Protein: CSVETGNYEQYF.

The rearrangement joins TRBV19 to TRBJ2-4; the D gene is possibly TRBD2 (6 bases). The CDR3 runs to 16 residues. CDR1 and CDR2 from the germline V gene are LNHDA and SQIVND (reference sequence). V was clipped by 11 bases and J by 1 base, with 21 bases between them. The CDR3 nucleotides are TGTGCCGGTATCCCAACCCGGGGAGGCGCCAAAAACATTCAGTACTTC. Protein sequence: CAGIPTRGGAKNIQYF.

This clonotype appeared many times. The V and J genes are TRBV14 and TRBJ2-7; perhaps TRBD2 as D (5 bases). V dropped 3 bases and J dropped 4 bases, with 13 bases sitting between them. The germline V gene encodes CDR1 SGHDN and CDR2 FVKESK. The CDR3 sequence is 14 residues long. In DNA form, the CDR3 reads TGTGCCAGCAGCCAGGGAGCCTACTGGTACGAGCAGTACTTC. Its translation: CASSQGAYWYEQYF.

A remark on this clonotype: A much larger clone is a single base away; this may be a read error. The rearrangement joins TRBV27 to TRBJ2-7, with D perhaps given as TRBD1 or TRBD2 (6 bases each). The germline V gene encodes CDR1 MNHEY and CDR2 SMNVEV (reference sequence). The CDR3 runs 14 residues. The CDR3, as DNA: TGTGCCAGCAGTTTGGGGGGCCCTAGCTACGATCAGTACTTC. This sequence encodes CASSLGGPSYDQYF.

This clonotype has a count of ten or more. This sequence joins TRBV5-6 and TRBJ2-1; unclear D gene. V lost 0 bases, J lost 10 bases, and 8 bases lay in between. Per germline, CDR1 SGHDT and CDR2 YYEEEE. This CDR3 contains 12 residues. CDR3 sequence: CASSLVPWEQFF. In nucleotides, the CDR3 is TGTGCCAGCAGCTTGGTTCCTTGGGAGCAGTTCTTC.

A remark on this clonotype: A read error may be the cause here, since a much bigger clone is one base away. Here the CDR3 reads CASSLAGVDNEQFF. The CDR3 DNA is TGTGCCAGCAGTCTAGCGGGAGTCGACAATGAGCAGTTCTTC. The J gene is TRBJ2-1, the V gene TRBV12-3 or TRBV12-4, with 10 nucleotides matching TRBD2. The length of the CDR3 is 14 residues.

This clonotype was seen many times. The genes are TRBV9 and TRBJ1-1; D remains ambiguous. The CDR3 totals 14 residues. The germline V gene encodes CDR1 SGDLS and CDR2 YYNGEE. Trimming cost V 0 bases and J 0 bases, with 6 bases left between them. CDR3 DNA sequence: TGTGCCAGCAGCGTAGACAGAGTGAACACTGAAGCTTTCTTT. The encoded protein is CASSVDRVNTEAFF.

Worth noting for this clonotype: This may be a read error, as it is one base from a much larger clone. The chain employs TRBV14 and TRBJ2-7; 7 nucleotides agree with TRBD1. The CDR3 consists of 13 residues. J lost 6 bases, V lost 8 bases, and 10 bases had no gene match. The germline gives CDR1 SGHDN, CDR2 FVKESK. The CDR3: CASCPRGYSEQYF. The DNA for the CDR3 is TGTGCCAGCTGCCCCAGGGGGTACTCCGAGCAGTACTTC.

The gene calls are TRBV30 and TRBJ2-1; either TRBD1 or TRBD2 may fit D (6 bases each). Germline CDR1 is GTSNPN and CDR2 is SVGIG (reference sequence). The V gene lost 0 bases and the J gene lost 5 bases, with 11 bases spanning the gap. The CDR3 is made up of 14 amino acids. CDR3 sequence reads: CAWSVRGPNNEQFF. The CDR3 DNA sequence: TGTGCCTGGAGTGTACGGGGGCCCAACAATGAGCAGTTCTTC.

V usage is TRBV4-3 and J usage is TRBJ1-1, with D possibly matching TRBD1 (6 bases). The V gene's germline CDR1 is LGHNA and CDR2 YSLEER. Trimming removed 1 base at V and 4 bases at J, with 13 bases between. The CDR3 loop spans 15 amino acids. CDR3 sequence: CASSQGGRGATEAFF. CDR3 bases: TGCGCCAGCAGCCAAGGAGGCAGGGGAGCCACTGAAGCTTTCTTT.

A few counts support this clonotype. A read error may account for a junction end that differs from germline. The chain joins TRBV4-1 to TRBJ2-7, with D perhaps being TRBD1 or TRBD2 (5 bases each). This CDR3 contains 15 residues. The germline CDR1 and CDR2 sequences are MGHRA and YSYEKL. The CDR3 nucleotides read TGCGCCGGCAGTCCAACGACCGGGGCTTCCTACGAGCAGTACTTC. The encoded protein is CAGSPTTGASYEQYF.

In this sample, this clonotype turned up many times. The CDR3 loop reads CASSQDPGWTEAFF. The CDR3 DNA follows: TGCGCCAGCAGCCAAGATCCAGGGTGGACTGAAGCTTTCTTT. The gene calls are TRBV4-1 and TRBJ1-1; possible D gene TRBD1, 5 bases. V was pared by 0 bases and J by 5 bases, with 10 bases between. In germline, CDR1 is MGHRA, CDR2 YSYEKL. This CDR3 spans 14 amino acids.